These T cell receptor beta chains were read from a single sample in a study of CD8 T cells in Susac syndrome. Using its own MiXCR run on the immunoSEQ multiplex PCR reads, TCRdb lists one record per CDR3 protein. The table shows about 250,000 distinct CDR3 sequences, with 90% to 95% occurring only once. Sample: CD4+ T cells from PBMCs. These receptors originate from a human donor with multiple sclerosis. CDR3s include the opening cysteine and the closing phenylalanine or tryptophan. The D gene is left open where the match is weak. The size field is filled for only some rows; it gives once, few, many or a size class.

TRBJ1-1	.	.	TRBV19	TGTGCCAGCAAACAACAACTCGGGGCCACTGAAGCTTTCTTT	CASKQQLGATEAFF
TRBJ2-7	TRBD1	few	TRBV23-1	TGCGCCAGCAGTCAATGCCGGGACAGGGGGTCCTACGAGCAGTACTTC	CASSQCRDRGSYEQYF
TRBJ2-5	.	few	TRBV20-1	TGCAGTGCTAGGGTGGAGACCCAGTACTTC	CSARVETQYF
TRBJ2-4	.	.	TRBV6-5	TGTGCCAGCAGTTCGGGGATGGCTAATGTGGTGGACTTC	CASSSGMANVVDF
TRBJ1-1	.	.	TRBV6-2/TRBV6-3	TGTGCCAGCAGTTACTCGAGTTACGGGAACACTGAAGCTTTCTTT	CASSYSSYGNTEAFF
TRBJ2-2	TRBD1	.	TRBV5-4	TGTGCCAGCAGCCAGGGGGCGTCGAACACCGGGGAGCTGTTTTTT	CASSQGASNTGELFF
TRBJ1-2	.	.	TRBV12-3/TRBV12-4	TGTGCCAGCAGTGGGGACCCCATGGGGTATGGCTACACCTTC	CASSGDPMGYGYTF
TRBJ2-4	.	.	TRBV7-2	TGTGCCAGCAGCTTAGGTGCAGGGGCCAAAAACATTCAGTACTTC	CASSLGAGAKNIQYF
TRBJ2-3	TRBD2	once	TRBV28	TGTGCCAGCGTCTTAGCGGGAGGTTCCGATACGCAGTATTTT	CASVLAGGSDTQYF
TRBJ2-5	TRBD1	.	TRBV25-1	TGTGCCAGCAGTGACCCACAGGGGGTTCAAGAGACCCAGTACTTC	CASSDPQGVQETQYF
TRBJ2-1	TRBD2	.	TRBV20-1	TGCAGTGCTCCGCGGGGGAATGAGCAGTTCTTC	CSAPRGNEQFF
TRBJ1-4	.	.	TRBV18	TGTGCCAGCTCACCCAGGATCGGGCGAACTAATGAAAAACTGTTTTTT	CASSPRIGRTNEKLFF
TRBJ1-3	.	.	TRBV29-1	TGCAGCGTCGACTCCGGAAACACCATATATTTT	CSVDSGNTIYF